The source of this TCR beta chain is a study of shared clonotypes between healthy human individuals. Per germline, CDR1 SGHDN and CDR2 FVKESK. After removal of 4 bases from V and 0 bases from J, the junction contained 5 bases not matched to a gene. This CDR3 spans 15 amino acids. The material for each subset, its genomic DNA, was split evenly across several immunoSEQ plates. Libraries were prepared by immunoSEQ multiplex PCR; TCRdb keeps only in-frame clonotypes and omits some of them. The sample includes around 1.9 million clones, 93% seen only once; the top ten take 1.5% to 2%. Positively selected for CCR7, the CD45RO-negative cells used as naive CD8 cells excluded terminally differentiated effector memory CD45RA+ cells.

The receptor was derived from a man younger than 35 in good health. Some clones in this sample may be carry-over from other donors' samples. The sample was naive CD8+ T cells from PBMCs. The V gene is TRBV14, the J gene TRBJ2-5; 7 bases line up with TRBD1. CDR3 sequence reads: CASSPTGVYQETQYF. The CDR3 nucleotides read TGTGCCAGCAGCCCTACAGGGGTGTACCAAGAGACCCAGTACTTC.